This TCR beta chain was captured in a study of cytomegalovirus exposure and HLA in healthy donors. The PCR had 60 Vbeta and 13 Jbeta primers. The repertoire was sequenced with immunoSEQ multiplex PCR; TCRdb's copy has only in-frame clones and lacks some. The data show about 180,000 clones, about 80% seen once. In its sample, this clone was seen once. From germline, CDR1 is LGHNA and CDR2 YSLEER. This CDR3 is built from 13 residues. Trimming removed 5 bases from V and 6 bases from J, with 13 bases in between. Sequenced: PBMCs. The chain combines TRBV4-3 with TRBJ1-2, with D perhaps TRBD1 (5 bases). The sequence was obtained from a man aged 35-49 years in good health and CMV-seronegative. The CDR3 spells CASSSRQSHGYTF. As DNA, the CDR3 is TGCGCCAGCAGCTCCCGACAGAGTCATGGCTACACCTTC.